This paragraph covers one TCR beta chain sequence. This clone was counted a few times. Its antigen remains undetermined. No much larger clone is present one base from it, and per-base qualities are unavailable. These data come from a study of cytomegalovirus exposure and HLA in healthy donors (dated by TCRdb to about 2017). In the study overall: An earlier analysis of some 600 of the donors reported under 300 Gb of sequence data and 95 million to 120 million unique TCR beta sequences obtained from roughly 170 million T cells. Approximately 300 gigabases of sequencing data and approximately 91 million unique TCR sequences made up an early release that covered about 640 HLA-typed donors. Of the 350 to 450 genotyped donors, 81% were placed in the genetic ancestry cluster associated with self-reported Caucasian donors. The aim of the study was to test whether cataloging public T cell receptors could identify signatures of past pathogen exposure. The study profiled the T cell repertoires of about 720 subjects by immunosequencing and related them to cytomegalovirus serostatus. A separate validation cohort of 100 to 150 different subjects was used in addition to the 666-subject first cohort. To predict cytomegalovirus infection status, the study brought together high-throughput TCR immunosequencing, statistical association of individual TCRs with disease status, and machine learning. To study patterns of TCR occurrence, a later analysis re-analyzed previously published TCR beta repertoires from 666 donors and added high-resolution HLA genotyping. Rather than drawing on any new phenotypic data, the later analysis identified candidate immune exposures from TCR beta sequences and the way those sequences occurred across donors. In an earlier analysis of 500 to 650 of the donors, high-throughput TCR beta sequencing was used to judge whether each TCR beta V gene segment behaved as functional or pseudogenic. Alongside the repertoire data, information on donor age, sex, ethnicity and CMV serostatus was compiled. A later genetic analysis took genome-wide SNP genotypes for about 65% of the 666 donors and used that subset as a discovery cohort. Every repertoire in the discovery cohort had been generated on one and the same sequencing platform. HLA typing covered class I and class II loci at four-digit resolution. Typing coverage varied by locus: about 620-630 donors for A, B, C, DRB1 and DQB1; more than 500 for DQA1; some 610 for DPA1; 450 to 480 for DPB1. Four or five DR-DQ haplotypes were handled as single units for association and clustering because linkage in the cohort was strong. Across around 400 genotyped donors of the cohort, an average of roughly 230,000 unique TCR beta nucleotide sequences per donor were sequenced, and 15% to 20% of those sequences were non-productive. Summary of the overall study and its limitations: In a later genetic analysis, fewer N-insertions in productive TCRs were reported among donors in an Asian-associated ancestry cluster than the roughly 700-donor mean. Linkage disequilibrium might explain the correlated functional status among segregating V segments, but an unknown experimental factor could not be ruled out. Over 15 rarely observed V segments, including chromosome 9 orphons, were excluded from the earlier analysis of a few hundred of the donors because counts were too low. Most TCR sequences were observed very rarely across donors, whereas some public TCRs were present in many individuals. This cohort had only TCR beta chains sequenced, and the lack of alpha or paired-chain data limited which features could be detected. In a later analysis, several top co-occurrence clusters were reported to appear linked to parvovirus B19, influenza, CMV and Epstein-Barr virus. A later analysis associated about 17,000 TCR beta sequences with specific HLA alleles at a false discovery rate of 0.05. A cluster of highly shared sequence variants was judged likely to be a technical artifact of the sequencing pipeline. It was suggested by the authors that the approach could potentially be generalized to other disease states and immunological phenotypes. In a later analysis, TCR association rates were found to vary across HLA loci, with the most associated TCRs seen for DRB1 alleles and the fewest for HLA-C alleles. Some IMGT-functional V segments, including TRBV6-2 and TRBV6-3, could not be distinguished by the 87-base-pair reads and were therefore excluded. In both the original and validation cohorts, the classifier was reported to diagnose cytomegalovirus status with high specificity and sensitivity. The study gave a list of some 150 TCR beta chains associated with cytomegalovirus. Assigning TCR associations to individual alleles was difficult when HLA alleles, especially DR and DQ, strongly co-occurred. A further reported finding was that TCR beta sequences accurately predicted the HLA-A and HLA-B alleles for most subjects in the first cohort. According to a later analysis, most CMV-associated TCR beta chains appeared to be HLA-restricted, and the HLA associations seemed to be driven largely by CMV exposure. An earlier analysis of 587 of the donors showed that most TCR beta V segments appeared in productive rearrangements either about 87% or about 30% of the time, which broadly matched IMGT annotations. A few of the identified cytomegalovirus-associated TCR beta chains were confirmed in vitro to be specific for cytomegalovirus antigens. Sequencing depth was assumed to be roughly uniform across donors in the presence/absence analyses, though that assumption may not hold. Compared with equally common non-associated chains, HLA-associated TCR beta chains in a later analysis were more clonally expanded and had lower generation probabilities. Because HLA typing was missing for some donors at each locus, association tests included only the typed subset. CMV serostatus was the only immune exposure information available for the cohort. An association between a missense DCLRE1C variant and V-gene and J-gene trimming of TCR beta chains was found in a later genetic analysis and replicated in an independent cohort.

For CDR1 and CDR2, the germline V gene (reference sequence) lists MNHNY and SVGAGI. V is reduced by 6 bases and J by 0 bases, leaving a spacing of 9 bases between them. The CDR3 runs 15 amino acids, cysteine and phenylalanine included. The read is trimmed to its CDR3 DNA, 45 bases read in frame from base 1. The method was the immunoSEQ multiplex PCR assay. For the multiplex PCR, a mixture combining 60 forward primers for TCR Vbeta segments and 13 reverse primers for TCR Jbeta segments was used. The CDR3 region of rearranged TCR beta genes was amplified from genomic DNA by a multiplex PCR assay. On the Illumina HiSeq System, the amplified TCR beta libraries were sequenced as 87-base-pair reads. As for the original processing: Across the 500 to 750 repertoires, a later analysis counted 80 million or so unique TCR beta chains, 9.5 million to 12 million of which were shared by at least two donors. To remove PCR and sequencing errors, raw reads were error-corrected and collapsed into unique sequences using a nearest-neighbor algorithm that merged closely related sequences. V, D and J gene segments were assigned by aligning CDR3 sequences to IMGT reference sequences. Each retained sequence needed at least a six-nucleotide match to both a V gene segment and a J gene segment. A rearrangement counted as productive if the CDR3 had no stop codons and remained in frame with V and J, and every other rearrangement counted as non-productive. CDR3 was defined according to IMGT convention as the region running from the second conserved V-encoded cysteine to the conserved J-encoded phenylalanine. Sequences without an unambiguous match to a single V gene segment were excluded from the earlier analysis of 450 to 650 of the donors. An earlier analysis of 450 to 650 of the donors called V segments functional above 56.7% productive rearrangements and segregating when the between-donor standard deviation exceeded 5%. A statistical classification framework was built for diagnosing cytomegalovirus status from the catalog of TCR beta chain sequences. A later analysis assigned V and J genes by comparing TCR nucleotide sequences with IMGT/GENE-DB human TR gene sequences. The TCRdist pipeline was used in a later analysis to assign CDR3 sequences and most-parsimonious VDJ recombination scenarios. In a later analysis, each TCR beta chain was defined by its CDR3 amino acid sequence together with its V-gene family, and reads without a unique V-gene family were excluded. In a later analysis, approximately 640 highly shared, low-generation-probability nucleotide sequences were removed to address suspected cross-contamination and a sequencing artifact. For each public chain, a later analysis derived a clonal expansion index from normalized ranks of inferred template counts within each repertoire. A later analysis computed generation probabilities with a VDJ recombination model fitted to out-of-frame rearrangements, and checked the results against IGoR. In a later analysis, hypergeometric tests were used to score TCR-TCR, TCR-HLA and TCR-CMV co-occurrence, with a repertoire-size bias correction applied to TCR pairs. To estimate false discovery rates, a later analysis permuted the HLA or CMV assignments 20 times. In a later analysis, co-occurring TCRs were grouped with DBSCAN, and TCRdist sequence similarity was added when clustering was performed within HLA-allele-positive subsets. Repertoires with fewer than 30,000 or more than 120,000 public chains were left out of co-occurrence clustering, as were five repertoires with anomalous nucleotide sharing. Here the immuneACCESS table is served through TCRdb, limited to in-frame sequences with V and J called. Missing clones are a known gap in these copies; in checked studies unresolved V genes cover under half, and the rest lacks a known reason. V and J calls and clone size come straight from that table; D and trimming were deduced from the DNA. Present in this sample are under 150,000 clones, roughly 85% of which were seen just once. The ten largest account for approximately 1.5% of the sample.

The cohort comprised fewer than 750 healthy bone marrow donors. All cohort members were sampled while nominally healthy, although unrecorded immune exposures were likely present. The donor was CMV seronegative and was included in the group of over 300 seronegative cohort members. Every donor gave a peripheral blood sample, and the peripheral blood mononuclear cells from that sample were used for TCR beta sequencing. Genomic DNA was extracted from the blood cell samples with the Qiagen DNeasy Blood Extraction Kit. Here the chain combines TRBV6-6 and TRBJ2-6; confidence is insufficient to name the D gene. Sequencing was done on a sample of PBMCs. The receptor was isolated from a man in his forties in good health and CMV-seronegative. The DNA sequence is given as TGTGCCAGCAGCCCAGGCCGCTCTGGGGCCAACGTCCTGACTTTC. This is translated as CASSPGRSGANVLTF.